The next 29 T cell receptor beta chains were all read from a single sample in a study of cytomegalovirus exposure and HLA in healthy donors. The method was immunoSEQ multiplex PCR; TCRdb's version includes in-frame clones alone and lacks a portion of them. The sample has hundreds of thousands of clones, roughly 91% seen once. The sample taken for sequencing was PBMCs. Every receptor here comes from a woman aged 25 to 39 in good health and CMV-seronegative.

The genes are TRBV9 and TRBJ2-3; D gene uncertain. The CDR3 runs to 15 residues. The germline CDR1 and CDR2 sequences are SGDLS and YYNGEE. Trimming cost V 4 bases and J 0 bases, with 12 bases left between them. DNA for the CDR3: TGTGCCAGCAGCCCAGAAGTGGCTAGCACAGATACGCAGTATTTT. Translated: CASSPEVASTDTQYF.

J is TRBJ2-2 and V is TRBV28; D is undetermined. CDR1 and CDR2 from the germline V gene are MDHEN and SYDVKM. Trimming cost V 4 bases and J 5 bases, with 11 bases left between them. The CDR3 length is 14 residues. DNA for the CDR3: TGTGCCAGCAGTTCCCCAAGCGAAACCGGGGAGCTGTTTTTT. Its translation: CASSSPSETGELFF.

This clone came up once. The CDR3 coding sequence is TGTGCCAGCAGTAGGACAGGGGGGACTGAAGCTTTCTTT. This sequence encodes CASSRTGGTEAFF. The rearrangement links TRBV6-5 to TRBJ1-1; 10 nucleotides match TRBD1. Unmatched junction bases numbered 2, after V lost 5 bases and J lost 5 bases. Per the germline V gene, CDR1 is MNHEY and CDR2 is SVGAGI. This CDR3 comprises 13 residues.

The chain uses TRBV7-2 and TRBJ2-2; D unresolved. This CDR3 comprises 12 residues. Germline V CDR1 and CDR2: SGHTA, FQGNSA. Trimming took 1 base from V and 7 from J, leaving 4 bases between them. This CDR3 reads CASSLDIGELFF. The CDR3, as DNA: TGTGCCAGCAGCTTAGATATCGGGGAGCTGTTTTTT.

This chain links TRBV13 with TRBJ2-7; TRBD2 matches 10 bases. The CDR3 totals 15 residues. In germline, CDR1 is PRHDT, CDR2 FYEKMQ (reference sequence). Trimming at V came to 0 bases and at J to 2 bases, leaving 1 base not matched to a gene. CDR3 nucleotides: TGTGCCAGCAGCTTAGGCGGGACTAGCGCCTACGAGCAGTACTTC. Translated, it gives CASSLGGTSAYEQYF.

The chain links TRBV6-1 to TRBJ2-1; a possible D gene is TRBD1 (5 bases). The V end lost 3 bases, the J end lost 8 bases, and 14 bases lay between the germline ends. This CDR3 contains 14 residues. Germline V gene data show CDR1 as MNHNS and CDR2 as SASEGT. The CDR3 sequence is CASSDPRVAHEQFF. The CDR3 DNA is TGTGCCAGCAGTGACCCCAGGGTTGCGCATGAGCAGTTCTTC.

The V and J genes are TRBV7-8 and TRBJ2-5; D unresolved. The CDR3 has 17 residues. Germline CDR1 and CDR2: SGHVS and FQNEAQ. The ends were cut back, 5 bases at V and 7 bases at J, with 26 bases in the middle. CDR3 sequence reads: CASSLRRTPRPIGTQYF. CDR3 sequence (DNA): TGTGCCAGCAGCCTCCGTAGAACCCCCCGGCCCATTGGGACCCAGTACTTC. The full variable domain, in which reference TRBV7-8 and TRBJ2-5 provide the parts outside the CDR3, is GAGVSQSPRYKVAKRGQDVALRCDPISGHVSLFWYQQALGQGPEFLTYFQNEAQLDKSGLPSDRFFAERPEGSVSTLKIQRTQQEDSAVYLCASSLRRTPRPIGTQYFGPGTRLLVL.

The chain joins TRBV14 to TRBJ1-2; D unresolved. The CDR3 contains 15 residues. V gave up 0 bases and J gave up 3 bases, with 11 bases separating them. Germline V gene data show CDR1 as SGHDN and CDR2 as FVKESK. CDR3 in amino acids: CASSQDGDFYYGYTF. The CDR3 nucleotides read TGTGCCAGCAGCCAAGATGGAGACTTTTACTATGGCTACACCTTC.

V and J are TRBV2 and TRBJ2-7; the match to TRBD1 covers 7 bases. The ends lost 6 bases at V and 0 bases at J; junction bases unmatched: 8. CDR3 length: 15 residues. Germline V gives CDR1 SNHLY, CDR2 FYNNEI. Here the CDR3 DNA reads TGTGCCAGCAGCAAACATCGGGACAGCTCCTACGAGCAGTACTTC. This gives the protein CASSKHRDSSYEQYF.

The CDR3, as DNA: TGTGCCGGGGCGCAGGGTGGTCAGCCCCAGCATTTT. Its protein is CAGAQGGQPQHF. The V call is TRBV28, the J call TRBJ1-5; tentatively, D is TRBD1 (5 bases). Germline V gene lookup returns CDR1 MDHEN and CDR2 SYDVKM. V lost 11 bases and J 6 bases, leaving 14 bases between the germline ends. The CDR3 consists of 12 residues.

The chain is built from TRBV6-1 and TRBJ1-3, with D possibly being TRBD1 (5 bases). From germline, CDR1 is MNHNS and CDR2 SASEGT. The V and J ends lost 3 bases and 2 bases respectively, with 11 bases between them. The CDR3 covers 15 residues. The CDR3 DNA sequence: TGTGCCAGCAGTGATGGGGGTTTCGCTGGAAACACCATATATTTT. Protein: CASSDGGFAGNTIYF.

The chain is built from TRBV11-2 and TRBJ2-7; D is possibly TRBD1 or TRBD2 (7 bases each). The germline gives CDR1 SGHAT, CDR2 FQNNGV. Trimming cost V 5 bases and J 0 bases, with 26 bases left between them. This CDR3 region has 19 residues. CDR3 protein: CASSKSTGTTGGSSYEQYF. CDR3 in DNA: TGTGCCAGCAGCAAGTCGACAGGGACAACGGGGGGAAGCTCCTACGAGCAGTACTTC. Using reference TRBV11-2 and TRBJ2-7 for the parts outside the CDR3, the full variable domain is EAGVAQSPRYKIIEKRQSVAFWCNPISGHATLYWYQQILGQGPKLLIQFQNNGVVDDSQLPKDRFSAERLKGVDSTLKIQPAKLEDSAVYLCASSKSTGTTGGSSYEQYFGPGTRLTVT.

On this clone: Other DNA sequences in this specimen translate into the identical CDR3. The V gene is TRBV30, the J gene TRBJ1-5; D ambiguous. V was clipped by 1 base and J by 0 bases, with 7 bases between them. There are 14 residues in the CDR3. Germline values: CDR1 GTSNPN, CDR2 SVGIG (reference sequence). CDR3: CAWSALYSNQPQHF. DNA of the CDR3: TGTGCCTGGAGTGCCCTATATAGCAATCAGCCCCAGCATTTT.

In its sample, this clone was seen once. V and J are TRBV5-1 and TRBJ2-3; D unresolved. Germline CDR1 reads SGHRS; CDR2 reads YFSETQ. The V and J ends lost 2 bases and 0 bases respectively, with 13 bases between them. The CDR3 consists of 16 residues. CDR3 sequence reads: CASSFGEGRSTDTQYF. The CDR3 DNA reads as TGCGCCAGCAGCTTTGGAGAAGGACGGAGCACAGATACGCAGTATTTT.

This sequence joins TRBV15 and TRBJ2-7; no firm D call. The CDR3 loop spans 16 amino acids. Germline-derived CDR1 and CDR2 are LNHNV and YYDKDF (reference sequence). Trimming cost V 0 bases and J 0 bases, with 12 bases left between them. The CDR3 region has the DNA TGTGCCACCAGCAGAGATGGGATGGTGAGCTCCTACGAGCAGTACTTC. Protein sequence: CATSRDGMVSSYEQYF.

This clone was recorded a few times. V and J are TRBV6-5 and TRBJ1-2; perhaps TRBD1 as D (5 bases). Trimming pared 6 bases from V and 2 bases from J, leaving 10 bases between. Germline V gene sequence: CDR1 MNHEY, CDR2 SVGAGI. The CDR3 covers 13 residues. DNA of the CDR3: TGTGCCAGCAGCCTGACAGACAACTATGGCTACACCTTC. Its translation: CASSLTDNYGYTF.

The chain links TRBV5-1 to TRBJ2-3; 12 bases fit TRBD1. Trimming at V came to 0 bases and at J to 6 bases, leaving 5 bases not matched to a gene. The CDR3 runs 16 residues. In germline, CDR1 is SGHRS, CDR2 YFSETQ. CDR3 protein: CASSLDGTGGLDTQYF. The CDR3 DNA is TGCGCCAGCAGCTTGGATGGGACAGGGGGCTTGGATACGCAGTATTTT.

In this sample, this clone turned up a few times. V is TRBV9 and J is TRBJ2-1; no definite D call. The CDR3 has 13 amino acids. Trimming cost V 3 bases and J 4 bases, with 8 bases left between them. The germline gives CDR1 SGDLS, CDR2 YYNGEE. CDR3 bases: TGTGCCAGCAGCGGACACTTGTACAATGAGCAGTTCTTC. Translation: CASSGHLYNEQFF.

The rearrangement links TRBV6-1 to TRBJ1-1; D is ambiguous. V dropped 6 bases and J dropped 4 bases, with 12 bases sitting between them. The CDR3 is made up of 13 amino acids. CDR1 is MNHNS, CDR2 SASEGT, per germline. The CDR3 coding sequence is TGTGCCAGCAGGAGCGGAGGGTTCACTGAAGCTTTCTTT. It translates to CASRSGGFTEAFF.

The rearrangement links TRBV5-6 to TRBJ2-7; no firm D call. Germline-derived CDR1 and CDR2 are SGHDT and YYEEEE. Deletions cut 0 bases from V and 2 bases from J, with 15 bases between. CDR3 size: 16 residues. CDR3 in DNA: TGTGCCAGCAGCTTGGTACGTTCGGCGGCCCCCTACGAGCAGTACTTC. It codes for CASSLVRSAAPYEQYF.

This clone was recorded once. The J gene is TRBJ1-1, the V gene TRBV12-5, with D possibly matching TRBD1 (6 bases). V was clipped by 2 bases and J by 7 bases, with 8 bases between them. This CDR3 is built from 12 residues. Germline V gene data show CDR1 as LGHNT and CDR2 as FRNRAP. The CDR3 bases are TGTGCTAGTGGTTTGAGGGGGGGTGAAGCTTTCTTT. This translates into CASGLRGGEAFF.

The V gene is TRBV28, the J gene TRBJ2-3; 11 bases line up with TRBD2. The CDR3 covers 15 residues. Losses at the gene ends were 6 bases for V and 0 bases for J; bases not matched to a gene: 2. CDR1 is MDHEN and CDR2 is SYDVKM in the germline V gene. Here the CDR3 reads CASRTSGTSTDTQYF. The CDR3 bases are TGTGCCAGCAGGACTAGCGGGACGAGCACAGATACGCAGTATTTT.

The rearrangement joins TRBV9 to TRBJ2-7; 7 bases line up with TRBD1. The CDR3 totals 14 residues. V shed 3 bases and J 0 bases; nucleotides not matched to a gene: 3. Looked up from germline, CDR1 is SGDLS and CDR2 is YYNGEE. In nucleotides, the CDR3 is TGTGCCAGCAGCGCCGGGACAGACTCCTACGAGCAGTACTTC. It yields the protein CASSAGTDSYEQYF. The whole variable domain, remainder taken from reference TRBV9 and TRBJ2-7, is DSGVTQTPKHLITATGQRVTLRCSPRSGDLSVYWYQQSLDQGLQFLIQYYNGEERAKGNILERFSAQQFPDLHSELNLSSLELGDSALYFCASSAGTDSYEQYFGPGTRLTVT.

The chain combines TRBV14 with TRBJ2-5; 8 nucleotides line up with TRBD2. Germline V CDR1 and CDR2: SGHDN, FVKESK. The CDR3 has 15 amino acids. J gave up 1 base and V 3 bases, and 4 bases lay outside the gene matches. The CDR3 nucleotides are TGTGCCAGCAGCCAGTCGGGACTAGTCCAAGAGACCCAGTACTTC. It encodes CASSQSGLVQETQYF.

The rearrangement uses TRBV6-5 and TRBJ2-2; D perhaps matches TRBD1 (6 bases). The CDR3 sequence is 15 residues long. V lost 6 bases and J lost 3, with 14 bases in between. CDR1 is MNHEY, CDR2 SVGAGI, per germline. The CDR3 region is CASRGALRDTGELFF. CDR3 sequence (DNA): TGTGCCAGCAGGGGGGCCCTTAGAGACACCGGGGAGCTGTTTTTT.

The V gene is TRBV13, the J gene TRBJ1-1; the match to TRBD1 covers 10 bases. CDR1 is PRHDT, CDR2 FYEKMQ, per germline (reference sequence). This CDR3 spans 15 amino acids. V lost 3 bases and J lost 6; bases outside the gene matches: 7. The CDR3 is CASSLTGTGASEAFF. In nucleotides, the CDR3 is TGTGCCAGCAGCTTGACCGGGACAGGGGCCTCTGAAGCTTTCTTT.

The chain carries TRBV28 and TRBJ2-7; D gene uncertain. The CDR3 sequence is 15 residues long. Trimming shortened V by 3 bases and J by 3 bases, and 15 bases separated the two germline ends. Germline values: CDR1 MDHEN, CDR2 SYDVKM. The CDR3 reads CASSFSEILGYEQYF. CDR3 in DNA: TGTGCCAGCAGTTTCTCCGAAATTTTGGGCTACGAGCAGTACTTC.

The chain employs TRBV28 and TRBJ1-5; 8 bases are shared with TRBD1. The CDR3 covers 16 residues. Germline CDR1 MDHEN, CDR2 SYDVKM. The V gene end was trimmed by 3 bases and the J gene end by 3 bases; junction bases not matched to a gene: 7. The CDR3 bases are TGTGCCAGCAGTTTCCCGGGACAGGAATTCAATCAGCCCCAGCATTTT. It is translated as CASSFPGQEFNQPQHF.

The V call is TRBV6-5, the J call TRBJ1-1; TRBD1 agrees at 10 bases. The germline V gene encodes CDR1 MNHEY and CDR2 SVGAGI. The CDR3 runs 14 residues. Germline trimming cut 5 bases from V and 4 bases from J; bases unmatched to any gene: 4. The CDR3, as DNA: TGTGCCAGCAGTACGGACAGGGGGGGCACTGAAGCTTTCTTT. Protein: CASSTDRGGTEAFF.